This TCR beta chain was profiled in a study of T cells after yellow fever vaccination. This clonotype was counted ten times or more. The CDR3 consists of 11 residues. Trimming removed 7 bases at V and 2 bases at J, with 7 bases between. Germline V gives CDR1 SQVTM, CDR2 ANQGSEA. Using its own MiXCR run on the 5' RACE reads, TCRdb lists one record per CDR3 protein. Of 400,000 or so distinct CDR3 sequences listed, roughly 6.2% are singletons. This TCR was recovered from a young man who received the YFV17D yellow fever vaccine. This chain joins TRBV29-1 and TRBJ2-3; unclear D gene. This specimen consisted of PBMCs, obtained 5 days after the yellow fever booster vaccination. Written as DNA, the CDR3 is TGCAGCGGATTGGTCACAGATACGCAGTATTTT. Its translation is CSGLVTDTQYF.